This T cell receptor beta chain was sequenced in a study of cytomegalovirus exposure and HLA in healthy donors. Notes on the study in general: There were reportedly fewer N-insertions in an Asian-associated ancestry cluster than the roughly 610-donor mean, in a later analysis. A later analysis found TCR association rates differed by HLA locus, highest for DRB1 and lowest for HLA-C.

Trimming left V 5 bases short and J 0 bases short, with 9 bases between. Germline V lookup: CDR1 SGHTA, CDR2 FQGNSA. This CDR3 is built from 14 residues. To note about this clone: What it binds is unknown.

Use of 60 Vbeta and 13 Jbeta primers characterized the PCR. The method was immunoSEQ multiplex PCR; TCRdb's version includes in-frame clones alone and lacks a portion of them. The sample has 150,000 to 250,000 clones; over 75% are singletons. Sequencing was done on a sample of PBMCs. The sequence derives from a woman aged 45-65 years in good health and CMV-seronegative. The chain uses TRBV7-2 and TRBJ2-3; a weak D match, TRBD2 (5 bases). The CDR3, as DNA: TGTGCCAGCAGCCGGGGTGGAAGCACAGATACGCAGTATTTT. Protein product: CASSRGGSTDTQYF.